A selection of T cell receptor beta chains follows, all from one sample in a study of PD-1 blockade in classical Hodgkin lymphoma. This table comes from immunoSEQ multiplex PCR, and its TCRdb copy is limited to in-frame clones, with some not included. The repertoire has 90,000 to 100,000 clones, 75% to 85% of them found once; the top ten carry 16%. Sample: peripheral blood mononuclear cells (PBMCs), taken before the second cycle of nivolumab. The receptors stem from a human donor with classical Hodgkin lymphoma. Each CDR3 is given with its conserved first and last residue. Fields, in order: clone size, V gene, J gene, D gene, CDR3 DNA, CDR3 protein. A D gene is named only where the DNA matches it firmly. Some rows have no size entry. The others give once, few or many, or a class for an expanded clone.

.,TRBV2,TRBJ2-1,TRBD2,TGTGCTGGGTGGCGGGAGACCGTCAATGAGCAGTTCTTC,CAGWRETVNEQFF
.,TRBV5-1,TRBJ2-1,TRBD2,TGCGCCAGCAGCTCCGGGACTAGCGGGGACAATGAGCAGTTCTTC,CASSSGTSGDNEQFF
.,TRBV7-2,TRBJ2-2,TRBD2,TGTGCCAGCTCCAGCGGGGCGAACACCGGGGAGCTGTTTTTT,CASSSGANTGELFF
once,TRBV7-6,TRBJ1-1,.,TGTGCCAGCAGCCAGCAGGGGTTACTGACTGAAGCTTTCTTT,CASSQQGLLTEAFF
.,TRBV13,TRBJ2-3,.,TGTGCCAGCAGCTCACCCCCCGCCCCTCCAAATACGCAGTATTTT,CASSSPPAPPNTQYF
.,TRBV7-2,TRBJ2-7,TRBD1,TGTGCCAGCAGCCGGGACAGCAGCTCCTACGAGCAGTACTTC,CASSRDSSSYEQYF
.,TRBV5-1,TRBJ2-2,.,TGCGCCAGCAGCTCCAGCGGTACGAACACCGGGGAGCTGTTTTTT,CASSSSGTNTGELFF
.,TRBV19,TRBJ2-1,.,TGTGCCAGTAGTCCAACTTCCTACAATGAGCAGTTCTTC,CASSPTSYNEQFF
.,TRBV5-1,TRBJ2-2,.,TGCGCCAGCAGCTTGTCTGGTACGAACACCGGGGAGCTGTTTTTT,CASSLSGTNTGELFF
.,TRBV25-1,TRBJ1-3,.,TGTGCCAGCGAGGCCCAGGGACGGTCGAAGGGAAACACCATATATTTT,CASEAQGRSKGNTIYF
.,TRBV5-4,TRBJ2-1,TRBD2,TGTGCCAGCAGCTCCTTAGCGGGAGGGGACTCCTACAATGAGCAGTTCTTC,CASSSLAGGDSYNEQFF
.,TRBV9,TRBJ2-2,TRBD2,TGTGCCAGCAGCCTTTCCCGAGTAGCGGGAGGGAACACCGGGGAGCTGTTTTTT,CASSLSRVAGGNTGELFF
.,TRBV30,TRBJ1-3,.,TGTGCCTGGAGTGCCGGTGGAAACACCATATATTTT,CAWSAGGNTIYF
.,TRBV10-3,TRBJ2-2,TRBD2,TGTGCCATCAGTGAGTCGCGGAGACTAGCGGGCGGAGGCACCGGGGAGCTGTTTTTT,CAISESRRLAGGGTGELFF
.,TRBV6-1,TRBJ2-3,.,TGTGCCAGCGGGGACTTTGCTAGCACAGATACGCAGTATTTT,CASGDFASTDTQYF
.,TRBV10-3,TRBJ2-7,.,TGTGCCATCAGTGGGGTCGGGGCCAACGAGCAGTACTTC,CAISGVGANEQYF
.,TRBV14,TRBJ2-7,.,TGTGCCAGCAGCCTCCTCGTCGGCTACGAGCAGTACTTC,CASSLLVGYEQYF
.,TRBV27,TRBJ1-4,TRBD1,TGTGCCAGCAGTCCCCAAGGAGGGGGCCGGGGTGAAAAACTGTTTTTT,CASSPQGGGRGEKLFF
once,TRBV14,TRBJ2-2,TRBD2,TGTGCCAGCAGCCAAGCTACTAGCGGGAGGAACACCGGGGAGCTGTTTTTT,CASSQATSGRNTGELFF
.,TRBV20-1,TRBJ2-5,.,TGCAGTCCGTGGCGGGATGGGACCCAGTACTTC,CSPWRDGTQYF
.,TRBV28,TRBJ2-7,.,TGTGCCAGCAGTACCTTAGCGAGGAGCTCCTACGAGCAGTACTTC,CASSTLARSSYEQYF
.,TRBV19,TRBJ2-7,TRBD2,TGTGCCAGTAGTGAGCGGGAGGGCTCCTACGAGCAGTACTTC,CASSEREGSYEQYF
.,TRBV15,TRBJ2-7,TRBD1,TGTGCCACCAGCGACTATCCCACAGGGGCCTACGAGCAGTACTTC,CATSDYPTGAYEQYF
.,TRBV6-1,TRBJ1-2,.,TGTGCCAGCAGTGAATTAGGGTGGACAGATTACGGAACAAACTATGGCTACACCTTC,CASSELGWTDYGTNYGYTF
.,TRBV19,TRBJ2-1,.,TGTGCCAGTAGTATACGAACGTACAATGAGCAGTTCTTC,CASSIRTYNEQFF
.,TRBV7-2,TRBJ2-5,TRBD1,TGTGCCAGCAGCTCACGGACAGGCCAAGAGACCCAGTACTTC,CASSSRTGQETQYF
once,TRBV5-1,TRBJ2-7,.,TGCGCCAGCAGCTTGGGAGGACCCCCTGGCGAGCAGTACTTC,CASSLGGPPGEQYF
.,TRBV13,TRBJ1-3,TRBD1,TGTGCCAGCCGCGGACAGGCCTCTGGAAACACCATATATTTT,CASRGQASGNTIYF
.,TRBV6-5,TRBJ1-1,.,TGTGCCAGCAGTTTCCAGGGATCTACTGAAGCTTTCTTT,CASSFQGSTEAFF